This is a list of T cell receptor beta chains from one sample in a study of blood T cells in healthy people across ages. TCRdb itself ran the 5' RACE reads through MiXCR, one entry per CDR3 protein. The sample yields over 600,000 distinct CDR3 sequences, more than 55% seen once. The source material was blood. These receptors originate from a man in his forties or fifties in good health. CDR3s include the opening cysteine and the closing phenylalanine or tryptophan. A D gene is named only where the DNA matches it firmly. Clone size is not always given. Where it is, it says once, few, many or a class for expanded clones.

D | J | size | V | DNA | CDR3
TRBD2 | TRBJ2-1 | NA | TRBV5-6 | TGTGCCAGCAGCCATCGGTTGACTAGCGGGAACCTTGAGCAGTTCTTC | CASSHRLTSGNLEQFF
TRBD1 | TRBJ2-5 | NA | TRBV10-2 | TGCGCCAGCAGTGTTACGGCAGGGGGTGGACGAGAGACCCAGTACTTC | CASSVTAGGGRETQYF
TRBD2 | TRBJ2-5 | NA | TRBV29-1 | TGCAGCGTTGAAGATAGAACGACTAGCGGAGTCCAAGAGACCCAGTACTTC | CSVEDRTTSGVQETQYF
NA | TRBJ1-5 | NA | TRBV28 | TGTGCCAGCCAATCCGGGGGCCAGCCCCAGCATTTT | CASQSGGQPQHF
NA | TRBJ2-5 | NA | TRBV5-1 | TGCGCCAGCAGCTTGGACAGAGGTGATTTTCAAGAGACCCAGTACTTC | CASSLDRGDFQETQYF
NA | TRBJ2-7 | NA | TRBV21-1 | TGTGCCAGCAGCAAAGCGTGCAGGGGGACCGTTACAGGGCAGTACTTC | CASSKACRGTVTGQYF
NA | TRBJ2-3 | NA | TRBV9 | TGTGCCAGCAGCGTGTCGGGACGAGCGGAGGCAGATACGCAGTATTTT | CASSVSGRAEADTQYF
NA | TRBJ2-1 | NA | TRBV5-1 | TGCGCCAGCAGCTTGGGCCCTCGGAGGGACAATGAGCAGTTCTTC | CASSLGPRRDNEQFF
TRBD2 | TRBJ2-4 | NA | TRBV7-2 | TGTGCCAGCAGCCCTCGAGCGGGAGGGCCCATAGAGCAGTACTTC | CASSPRAGGPIEQYF
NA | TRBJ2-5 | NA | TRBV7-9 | TGTGCCAGCAGCTGGGGGCCCGCGGCGGAGACCCAGTACTTC | CASSWGPAAETQYF
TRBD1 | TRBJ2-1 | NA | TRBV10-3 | TGTGCCATCAGTGATACGACAGGGGGCAATGAGCAGTTCTTC | CAISDTTGGNEQFF
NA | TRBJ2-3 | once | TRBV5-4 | TGTGCCAGCAGCTTGGGTCGGTTAGATACGCAGTATTTT | CASSLGRLDTQYF
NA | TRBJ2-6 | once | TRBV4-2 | TGTGCCAGCAGCCAAGAAGAGGGAGCTTCTGGGGCCAACGTCCTGACTTTC | CASSQEEGASGANVLTF
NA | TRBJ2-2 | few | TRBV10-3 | TGTGCCATCAGTGAATGGGAGGACACCGGGGAGCTGTTTTTT | CAISEWEDTGELFF
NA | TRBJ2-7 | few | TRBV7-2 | TGTGCCAGCAGCCCGGTCGCGAGCGTGACCTACGAGCAGTACTTC | CASSPVASVTYEQYF
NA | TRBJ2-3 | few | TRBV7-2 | TGTGCCAGCAGCTTAGAACTGGGGCCCGGCACAGATACGCAGTATTTT | CASSLELGPGTDTQYF
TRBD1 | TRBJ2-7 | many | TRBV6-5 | TGTGCCAGCAGTTCCCCCGGGACAGGGACCTACGAGCAGTACTTC | CASSSPGTGTYEQYF
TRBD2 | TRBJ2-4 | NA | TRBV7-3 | TGTGCCAGCATTAGAGCGGGAGTGGGCTACGAGCGGTACTTC | CASIRAGVGYERYF
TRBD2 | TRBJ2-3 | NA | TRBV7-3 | TGTGCCAGCAGCTTAGGATGGGCGGGAGGTTATACAGATACGCAGTATTTT | CASSLGWAGGYTDTQYF
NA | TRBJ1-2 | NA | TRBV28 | TGTGCCAGCAAACCGGGGGGCGCTGAGGGTTCCTATGGCTACACCTTC | CASKPGGAEGSYGYTF
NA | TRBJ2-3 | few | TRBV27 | TGTGCCAGCAGTCCCCCGAGAGGAAGAGGGCGGGCAGATACGCAGTATTTT | CASSPPRGRGRADTQYF
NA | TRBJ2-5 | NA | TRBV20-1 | TGCAGTGCCCCGGACTATCGGGGGGAGACCCAGTACTTC | CSAPDYRGETQYF